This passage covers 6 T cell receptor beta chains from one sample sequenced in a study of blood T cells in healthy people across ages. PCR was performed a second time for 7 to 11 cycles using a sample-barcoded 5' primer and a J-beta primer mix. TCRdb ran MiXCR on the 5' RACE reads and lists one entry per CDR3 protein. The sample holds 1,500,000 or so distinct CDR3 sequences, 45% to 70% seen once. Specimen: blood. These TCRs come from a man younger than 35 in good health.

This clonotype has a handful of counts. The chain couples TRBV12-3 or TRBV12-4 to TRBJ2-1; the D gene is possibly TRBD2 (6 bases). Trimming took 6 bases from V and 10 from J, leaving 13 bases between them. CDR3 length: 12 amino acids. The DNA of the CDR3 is TGTGCCAGCAGACTACCGGGACTCGAGCAGTTCTTC. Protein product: CASRLPGLEQFF.

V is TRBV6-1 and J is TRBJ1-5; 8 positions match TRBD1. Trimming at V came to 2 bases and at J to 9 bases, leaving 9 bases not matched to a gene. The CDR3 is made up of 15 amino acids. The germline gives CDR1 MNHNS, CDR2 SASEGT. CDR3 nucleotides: TGTGCCAGCAGTGAAAGGGACAGGCTAAATGCGCCCCAGCATTTT. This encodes CASSERDRLNAPQHF.

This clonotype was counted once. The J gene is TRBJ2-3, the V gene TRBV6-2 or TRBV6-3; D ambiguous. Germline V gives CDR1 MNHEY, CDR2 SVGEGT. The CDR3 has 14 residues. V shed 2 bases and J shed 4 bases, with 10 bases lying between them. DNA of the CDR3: TGTGCCAGCAGTTACACCCAGTTGGCAGATACGCAGTATTTT. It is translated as CASSYTQLADTQYF.

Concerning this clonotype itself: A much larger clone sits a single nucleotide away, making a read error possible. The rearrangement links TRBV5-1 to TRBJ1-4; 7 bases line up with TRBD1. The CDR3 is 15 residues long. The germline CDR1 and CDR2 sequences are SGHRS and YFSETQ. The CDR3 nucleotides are TGCGCCGGCAGCTTGGACCGACAGGGAGGTGAAAAACTGTTTTTT. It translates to CAGSLDRQGGEKLFF.

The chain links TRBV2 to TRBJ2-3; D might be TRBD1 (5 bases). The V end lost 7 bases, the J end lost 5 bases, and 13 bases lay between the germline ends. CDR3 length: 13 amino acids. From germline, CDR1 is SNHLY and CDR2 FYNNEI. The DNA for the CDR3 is TGTGCCAGCACATCGACAGAAAGAGATACGCAGTATTTT. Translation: CASTSTERDTQYF.

This CDR3 is CSARDPGEPRETQYF. The CDR3 bases are TGCAGTGCTAGAGATCCAGGGGAACCCCGAGAGACCCAGTACTTC. The chain is built from TRBV20-1 and TRBJ2-4, with a weak D call TRBD1 (6 bases). The DNA end favors TRBJ2-5, so the J call may be wrong. The CDR3 has 15 residues. Germline V CDR1 and CDR2: DFQATT, SNEGSKA (reference sequence).